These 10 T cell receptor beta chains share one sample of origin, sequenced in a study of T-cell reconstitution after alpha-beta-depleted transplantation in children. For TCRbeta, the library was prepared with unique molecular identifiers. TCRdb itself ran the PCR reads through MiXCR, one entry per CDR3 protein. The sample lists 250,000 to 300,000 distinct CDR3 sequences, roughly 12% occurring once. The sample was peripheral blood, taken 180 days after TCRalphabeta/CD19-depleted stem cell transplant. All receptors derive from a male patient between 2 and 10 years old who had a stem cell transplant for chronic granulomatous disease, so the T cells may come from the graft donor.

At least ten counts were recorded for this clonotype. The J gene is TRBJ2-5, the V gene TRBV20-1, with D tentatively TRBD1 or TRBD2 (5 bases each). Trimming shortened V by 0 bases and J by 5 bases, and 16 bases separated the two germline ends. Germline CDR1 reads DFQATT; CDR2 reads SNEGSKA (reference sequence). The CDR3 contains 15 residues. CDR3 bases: TGCAGTGCTAGAGATGCCCAGCGGACAATGGAGACCCAGTACTTC. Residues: CSARDAQRTMETQYF.

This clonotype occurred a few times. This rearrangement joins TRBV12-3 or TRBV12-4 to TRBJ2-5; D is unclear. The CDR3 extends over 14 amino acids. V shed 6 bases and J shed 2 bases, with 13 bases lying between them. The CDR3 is CASRPDGPQETQYF. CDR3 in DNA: TGTGCCAGCAGGCCCGACGGTCCTCAAGAGACCCAGTACTTC.

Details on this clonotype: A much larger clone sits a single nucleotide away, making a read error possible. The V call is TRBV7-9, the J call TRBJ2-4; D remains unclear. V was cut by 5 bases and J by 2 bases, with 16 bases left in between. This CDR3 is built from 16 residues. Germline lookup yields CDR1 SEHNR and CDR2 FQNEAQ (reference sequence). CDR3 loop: CASSPVGSSTKNIQYF. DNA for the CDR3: TGTGCCAGCAGCCCGGTTGGCAGTTCTACCAAAAACATTCAGTACTTC.

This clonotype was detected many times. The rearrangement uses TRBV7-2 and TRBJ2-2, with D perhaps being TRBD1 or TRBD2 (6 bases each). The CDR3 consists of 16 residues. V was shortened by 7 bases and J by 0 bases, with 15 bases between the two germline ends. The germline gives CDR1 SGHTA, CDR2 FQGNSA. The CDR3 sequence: CASTPRGRANTGELFF. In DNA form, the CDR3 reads TGTGCCAGCACCCCTCGGGGGCGGGCGAACACCGGGGAGCTGTTTTTT. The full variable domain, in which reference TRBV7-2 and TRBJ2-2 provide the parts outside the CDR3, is GAGVSQSPSNKVTEKGKDVELRCDPISGHTALYWYRQSLGQGLEFLIYFQGNSAPDKSGLPSDRFSAERTGGSVSTLTIQRTQQEDSAVYLCASTPRGRANTGELFFGEGSRLTVL.

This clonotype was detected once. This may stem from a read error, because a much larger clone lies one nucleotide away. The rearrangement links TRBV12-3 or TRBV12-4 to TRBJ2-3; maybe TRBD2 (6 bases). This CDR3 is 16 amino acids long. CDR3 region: CASSFGSGTRTDMQYF. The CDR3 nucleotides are TGTGCCAGCAGTTTTGGGTCGGGGACTCGCACAGATATGCAGTATTTT.

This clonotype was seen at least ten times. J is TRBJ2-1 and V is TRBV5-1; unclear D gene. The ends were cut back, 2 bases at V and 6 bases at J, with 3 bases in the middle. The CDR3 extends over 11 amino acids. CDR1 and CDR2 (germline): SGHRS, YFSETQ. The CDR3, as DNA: TGCGCCAGCAGCTTTCGCAATGAGCAGTTCTTC. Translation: CASSFRNEQFF.

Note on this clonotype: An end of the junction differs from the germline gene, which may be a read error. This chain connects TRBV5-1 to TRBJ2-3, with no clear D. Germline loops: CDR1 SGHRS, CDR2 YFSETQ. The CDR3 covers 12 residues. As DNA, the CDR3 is TGCGCCAGCAGCTTGTCCGCAGATATGCAGTATTTT. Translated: CASSLSADMQYF.

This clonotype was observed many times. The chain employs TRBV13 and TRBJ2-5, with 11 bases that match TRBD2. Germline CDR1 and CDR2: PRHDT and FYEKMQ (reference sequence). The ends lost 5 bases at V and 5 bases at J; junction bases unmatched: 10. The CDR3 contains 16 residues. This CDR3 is CASSPPGLAARETQYF. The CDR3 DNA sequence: TGTGCCAGCAGCCCTCCGGGACTAGCGGCCCGCGAGACCCAGTACTTC.

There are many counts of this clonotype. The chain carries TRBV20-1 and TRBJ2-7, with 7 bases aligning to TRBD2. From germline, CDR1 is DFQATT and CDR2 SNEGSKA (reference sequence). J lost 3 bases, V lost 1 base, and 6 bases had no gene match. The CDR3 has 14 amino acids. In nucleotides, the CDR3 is TGCAGTGCTAGAGTGGGGGGGGAGAGCTACGAGCAGTACTTC. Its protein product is CSARVGGESYEQYF.

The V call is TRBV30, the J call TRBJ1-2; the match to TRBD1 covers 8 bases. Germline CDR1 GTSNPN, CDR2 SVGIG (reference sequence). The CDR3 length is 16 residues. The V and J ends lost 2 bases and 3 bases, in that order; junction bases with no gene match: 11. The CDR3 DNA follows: TGTGCCTGGAGTCGACAGGGGAACCCTGGATACTATGGCTACACCTTC. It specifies CAWSRQGNPGYYGYTF.